The 17 T cell receptor beta chains listed next were all sequenced from one sample in a study of T-cell memory formation after mild COVID-19 (dated by TCRdb to the early 2020s). The protocol used for the library was 5' RACE. The instrument given in TCRdb is Illumina NovaSeq 6000. TCRdb cleaned the public reads at Q25 with fastp, built clones with MiXCR and kept in-frame beta chains. Entries that share a CDR3 protein sequence are merged under the most common genes and DNA. This sample gives fewer than 90,000 distinct CDR3 sequences in total; around 14% of them show up just once. Roughly 33% of the sample is held by the ten biggest clonotypes. The sample was PBMCs or a T cell subset sorted from them (not recorded which). These receptors all stem from an adult woman who had mild COVID-19 (a few samples of this study predate the infection). The sample titles of this study are shuffled in the database, so cell type and time point are left out; the donor was told from shared clones.

This clonotype was detected many times. J is TRBJ1-1 and V is TRBV6-5, with D unclear. CDR1 is MNHEY and CDR2 is SVGAGI in the germline V gene. V was clipped by 7 bases and J by 0 bases, with 9 bases between them. The CDR3 consists of 13 residues. This CDR3 is CASIGQLNTEAFF. The CDR3, as DNA: TGTGCCAGCATAGGGCAGCTGAACACTGAAGCTTTCTTT.

This clonotype was seen a few times. The J gene is TRBJ2-7, the V gene TRBV10-1; TRBD2 matches at 8 bases. Per germline, CDR1 WNHNN and CDR2 SYGVQD (reference sequence). CDR3 length: 14 residues. V trimming: 2 bases; J trimming: 3 bases; junction bases outside the gene matches: 3. CDR3 in amino acids: CASSEKAGDYEQYF. The DNA of the CDR3 is TGCGCCAGCAGTGAGAAAGCGGGAGACTACGAGCAGTACTTC.

This clonotype was observed a few times. The CDR3 sequence: CASSQPGAGTLNTGELFF. In DNA, the CDR3 is TGTGCCAGCAGCCAACCAGGGGCGGGGACACTGAACACCGGGGAGCTGTTTTTT. The chain carries TRBV3-1 and TRBJ2-2; D could derive from TRBD1 or TRBD2 (6 bases each). Germline assignment: CDR1 LGHDT and CDR2 YNNKEL (reference sequence). Deletions cut 2 bases from V and 1 base from J, with 17 bases between. There are 18 residues in the CDR3.

The chain links TRBV6-5 to TRBJ2-4; D gene uncertain. The CDR3 loop spans 15 amino acids. The V gene's germline CDR1 is MNHEY and CDR2 SVGAGI. V shed 6 bases and J shed 1 base, with 13 bases lying between them. The CDR3 loop is CASSPDSGAKNIQYF. The CDR3 coding sequence is TGTGCCAGCAGCCCGGATTCTGGGGCCAAAAACATTCAGTACTTC.

The gene calls are TRBV29-1 and TRBJ2-7, with D possibly being TRBD2 (5 bases). Per germline, CDR1 SQVTM and CDR2 ANQGSEA. V shed 6 bases and J shed 6 bases, with 15 bases lying between them. There are 12 residues in the CDR3. CDR3 residues: CSVLTTRGEQYF. The CDR3 DNA follows: TGCAGCGTCCTCACGACCCGGGGCGAGCAGTACTTC.

Only a few counts were recorded for this clonotype. The chain couples TRBV6-5 to TRBJ1-2; D gene uncertain. Trimming stripped 2 bases from V and 4 bases from J, with 11 bases between. Germline CDR1 reads MNHEY; CDR2 reads SVGAGI. This CDR3 has 14 amino acids. CDR3 DNA sequence: TGTGCCAGCAGTTACCTCGGGGAGTCCTATGGCTACACCTTC. Translation gives CASSYLGESYGYTF.

This clonotype came up many times. This chain connects TRBV20-1 to TRBJ2-7; D is unresolved. V was cut by 1 base and J by 0 bases, with 13 bases left in between. This CDR3 has 15 amino acids. From germline, CDR1 is DFQATT and CDR2 SNEGSKA (reference sequence). CDR3 sequence (DNA): TGCAGTGCTAGAGGTGGGTGGCAGCACTCCTACGAGCAGTACTTC. Translated, it gives CSARGGWQHSYEQYF.

Only a few counts were recorded for this clonotype. V is TRBV7-3 and J is TRBJ2-7, with TRBD2 identical over 12 bases. CDR3 length: 15 amino acids. After removal of 6 bases from V and 5 bases from J, the junction contained 8 bases not matched to a gene. Germline loops: CDR1 SGHTA, CDR2 FQGTGA. Here the CDR3 DNA reads TGTGCCAGCAGTCCACTAGCGGGAGGTACCCACGAGCAGTACTTC. Its translation is CASSPLAGGTHEQYF.

By sample share, this clonotype is medium-sized. The chain has TRBV7-6 and TRBJ2-3, with 8 bases fitting TRBD1. CDR1 is SGHVS and CDR2 is FNYEAQ in the germline V gene. V lost 1 base, J lost 4 bases, and 4 bases stayed unmatched. The CDR3 has 15 amino acids. The CDR3 reads CASSLVAGGADTQYF. CDR3 nucleotide sequence: TGTGCCAGCAGCTTAGTAGCAGGGGGCGCAGATACGCAGTATTTT.

This clonotype was picked up many times. The J gene is TRBJ2-1, the V gene TRBV15; TRBD2 is a possible D gene (6 bases). The CDR3 spans 13 residues. CDR1 and CDR2 (germline): LNHNV, YYDKDF (reference sequence). The ends were cut back, 0 bases at V and 8 bases at J, with 8 bases in the middle. The CDR3 reads CATSRDGGDEQFF. CDR3 nucleotide sequence: TGTGCCACCAGCAGAGATGGCGGGGATGAGCAGTTCTTC.

This chain joins TRBV15 and TRBJ2-2; no clear D gene. Germline values: CDR1 LNHNV, CDR2 YYDKDF (reference sequence). The length of the CDR3 is 17 residues. V was pared by 0 bases and J by 4 bases, with 15 bases between. CDR3 region: CATSRDSVTLFTGELFF. The CDR3 DNA is TGTGCCACCAGCAGAGATTCAGTAACCTTGTTCACCGGGGAGCTGTTTTTT.

This clonotype showed up many times. This chain uses TRBV12-3 or TRBV12-4 with TRBJ2-1; TRBD1 matches at 9 bases. V shed 6 bases and J 7 bases; nucleotides not matched to a gene: 10. CDR3 length equals 15 residues. CDR3 residues: CASSPERQGGNEQFF. As DNA, the CDR3 is TGTGCCAGCAGCCCCGAGCGACAGGGGGGAAATGAGCAGTTCTTC.

The chain employs TRBV7-9 and TRBJ2-1; D gene ambiguous. The V gene's germline CDR1 is SEHNR and CDR2 FQNEAQ (reference sequence). Trimming pared 5 bases from V and 5 bases from J, leaving 19 bases between. This CDR3 has 16 amino acids. This chain's CDR3 is CASSPPLQIPHNEQFF. CDR3 bases: TGTGCCAGCAGCCCCCCGTTGCAGATACCACACAATGAGCAGTTCTTC.

This clonotype was picked up a small number of times. The J gene is TRBJ1-1, the V gene TRBV2; 9 bases agree with TRBD1. Germline V gene data show CDR1 as SNHLY and CDR2 as FYNNEI. The CDR3 has 16 amino acids. The junction had 4 bases not matched to a gene; V was cut back by 2 bases and J by 0 bases. For the CDR3, the DNA is TGTGCCAGCAGTGAAACCGGGACAGGGCTGAACACTGAAGCTTTCTTT. Translation gives CASSETGTGLNTEAFF.

The genes are TRBV15 and TRBJ2-3; D ambiguous. The CDR3 length is 15 residues. The V gene lost 0 bases and the J gene lost 6 bases, with 13 bases spanning the gap. CDR1 is LNHNV and CDR2 is YYDKDF in the germline V gene (reference sequence). The CDR3 DNA reads TGTGCCACCAGCAGAGATCGCGACAACGGGGATACGCAGTATTTT. This gives the protein CATSRDRDNGDTQYF.

At least ten counts were recorded for this clonotype. This sequence joins TRBV7-9 and TRBJ2-7, with 7 bases fitting TRBD1. From germline, CDR1 is SEHNR and CDR2 FQNEAQ (reference sequence). Germline trimming cut 3 bases from V and 5 bases from J; bases unmatched to any gene: 7. This CDR3 has 14 residues. CDR3 bases: TGTGCCAGCAGCTTTTGGACAGGTGGCGACGAGCAGTACTTC. Translating gives CASSFWTGGDEQYF.

The CDR3 DNA sequence: TGTGCCAGCACCCCGACGGGCTCCTACAATGAGCAGTTCTTC. Its protein product is CASTPTGSYNEQFF. V usage is TRBV7-3 and J usage is TRBJ2-1; D is undetermined. Germline lookup yields CDR1 SGHTA and CDR2 FQGTGA. The V end lost 7 bases, the J end lost 0 bases, and 10 bases lay between the germline ends. The CDR3 length is 14 residues.